A single sample is the source of the 17 T cell receptor beta chains below, sequenced in a study of T-cell reconstitution after alpha-beta-depleted transplantation in children. Unique molecular identifiers were used in preparing the TCRbeta library. TCRdb ran MiXCR on the PCR reads and lists one entry per CDR3 protein. Among about 540,000 distinct CDR3 sequences listed, around 18% were seen once. Sequenced material: PBMCs from the stem cell graft donor, taken from the stem cell graft. The source of these receptors is a human donor who donated a stem cell graft to a child with acute lymphoblastic leukemia.

Remarks on this clonotype: At one end the junction does not follow the germline gene, possibly because of a read error. The rearrangement joins TRBV4-1 to TRBJ2-7; D is possibly TRBD2 (6 bases). The CDR3 is 14 amino acids. From germline, CDR1 is MGHRA and CDR2 YSYEKL. CDR3 sequence reads: CASSQVEGRASIGF. The DNA for the CDR3 is TGCGCCAGCAGCCAAGTGGAGGGCCGCGCGAGTATTGGGTTC.

The genes are TRBV6-6 and TRBJ2-1; possibly TRBD1 or TRBD2 for D (5 bases each). Per germline, CDR1 MNHNY and CDR2 SVGAGI (reference sequence). V was trimmed by 1 base and J by 5 bases, leaving 6 bases between them. The CDR3 length is 13 residues. This chain's CDR3 is CASSYLGDNEQFF. CDR3 bases: TGTGCCAGCAGTTACTTGGGGGACAATGAGCAGTTCTTC.

CDR3 sequence (DNA): TGCAGTGCTAGAGATCCCCTAGCGGGAGGGCAAGAGACCCAGTACTTC. Amino acids: CSARDPLAGGQETQYF. The chain has TRBV20-1 and TRBJ2-5; 12 bases agree with TRBD2. The CDR3 has 16 residues. Germline CDR1 DFQATT, CDR2 SNEGSKA (reference sequence). V shed 0 bases and J 2 bases; nucleotides not matched to a gene: 4.

In this sample, this clonotype turned up a few times. For the CDR3, the DNA is TGCAGCGTTGAAATAGGTGAAGCTTTCTTT. This codes for CSVEIGEAFF. The chain employs TRBV29-1 and TRBJ1-1, with D hard to call. This CDR3 is built from 10 residues. Trimming pared 2 bases from V and 7 bases from J, leaving 5 bases between. The germline CDR1 and CDR2 sequences are SQVTM and ANQGSEA. The whole variable domain, remainder taken from reference TRBV29-1 and TRBJ1-1, is SAVISQKPSRDICQRGTSLTIQCQVDSQVTMMFWYRQQPGQSLTLIATANQGSEATYESGFVIDKFPISRPNLTFSTLTVSNMSPEDSSIYLCSVEIGEAFFGQGTRLTVV.

V usage is TRBV27 and J usage is TRBJ2-7; TRBD2 aligns across 12 bases. The ends lost 1 base at V and 5 bases at J; junction bases unmatched: 9. CDR1 MNHEY and CDR2 SMNVEV come from the germline V gene (reference sequence). The CDR3 is 17 residues long. The CDR3 DNA sequence: TGTGCCAGCAGTTTATTATTCGGACTAGCGGGATTGGACGAGCAGTACTTC. Translation: CASSLLFGLAGLDEQYF.

This clonotype has just a few counts. The chain couples TRBV4-1 to TRBJ2-7, with D perhaps TRBD2 (6 bases). Germline CDR1 is MGHRA and CDR2 is YSYEKL. The CDR3 length is 15 residues. Trimming left V 0 bases short and J 3 bases short, with 12 bases between. This chain's CDR3 is CASSQERGYFYEQYF. In nucleotides, the CDR3 is TGCGCCAGCAGCCAAGAGCGGGGTTACTTCTACGAGCAGTACTTC.

This clonotype was detected only a few times. The chain carries TRBV24-1 and TRBJ2-1; perhaps TRBD2 as D (6 bases). V dropped 6 bases and J dropped 1 base, with 9 bases sitting between them. Germline values: CDR1 KGHDR, CDR2 SFDVKD. The CDR3 length is 14 residues. The CDR3 coding sequence is TGTGCCACCAGTAAAAGCGGGTCCTACAATGAGCAGTTCTTC. It yields the protein CATSKSGSYNEQFF.

This clonotype was observed a handful of times. As DNA, the CDR3 is TGTGCCAGCAGCCCTCGGGACCCAGGAGATACGCAGTATTTT. Its translation: CASSPRDPGDTQYF. The chain links TRBV11-2 to TRBJ2-3; D could derive from TRBD1 or TRBD2 (5 bases each). This CDR3 has 14 residues. V gave up 5 bases and J gave up 5 bases, with 14 bases separating them. Germline loops: CDR1 SGHAT, CDR2 FQNNGV.

CDR3 nucleotides: TGCAGCGTTGGGCCAAGGGTCAATGGCTACACCTTC. Encoded protein: CSVGPRVNGYTF. V is TRBV29-1 and J is TRBJ1-2; D gene ambiguous. The CDR3 length is 12 residues. V was clipped by 4 bases and J by 6 bases, with 12 bases between them. Germline-derived CDR1 and CDR2 are SQVTM and ANQGSEA. The full variable domain, completed using reference TRBV29-1 and TRBJ1-2, is SAVISQKPSRDICQRGTSLTIQCQVDSQVTMMFWYRQQPGQSLTLIATANQGSEATYESGFVIDKFPISRPNLTFSTLTVSNMSPEDSSIYLCSVGPRVNGYTFGSGTRLTVV.

This clonotype has a handful of counts. This sequence joins TRBV5-6 and TRBJ1-1; no clear D gene. CDR1 and CDR2 (germline): SGHDT, YYEEEE. The CDR3 is 14 residues long. V lost 1 base to trimming and J lost 1 base, with 8 bases between them. CDR3 loop: CASSLIRKNTEAFF. DNA for the CDR3: TGTGCCAGCAGCTTGATCAGAAAGAACACTGAAGCTTTCTTT.

The chain combines TRBV29-1 with TRBJ1-5; 7 bases are a match to TRBD1. J gave up 4 bases and V 4 bases, and 7 bases lay outside the gene matches. The germline CDR1 and CDR2 sequences are SQVTM and ANQGSEA. There are 14 residues in the CDR3. Written as DNA, the CDR3 is TGCAGCGTTGCTGGGGAGACAGGGAATCAGCCCCAGCATTTT. This encodes CSVAGETGNQPQHF.

The rearrangement joins TRBV20-1 to TRBJ2-7, with 9 bases lining up with TRBD2. The CDR3 length is 14 residues. Germline CDR1 is DFQATT and CDR2 is SNEGSKA (reference sequence). J was trimmed by 2 bases and V by 5 bases; bases with no gene match: 7. The CDR3, as DNA: TGCAGTGCTCGTTTGCGGGAGGGCCCCTACGAGCAGTACTTC. Encoded protein: CSARLREGPYEQYF.

The gene calls are TRBV14 and TRBJ1-1; D is unclear. Trimming removed 1 base from V and 0 bases from J, with 9 bases in between. The germline V gene encodes CDR1 SGHDN and CDR2 FVKESK. This CDR3 is built from 15 residues. The CDR3 nucleotides are TGTGCCAGCAGCCAAGGGGAGAGGATGAACACTGAAGCTTTCTTT. Its translation is CASSQGERMNTEAFF.

This clonotype was detected a few times. J is TRBJ2-1 and V is TRBV10-3; TRBD2 might be the D (5 bases). This CDR3 region has 13 residues. Germline CDR1 ENHRY, CDR2 SYGVKD. With 3 bases removed from V and 8 bases from J, the gap between germline ends came to 11 bases. As DNA, the CDR3 is TGTGCCATCAGTGACCCATTGAGGGATGAGCAGTTCTTC. Amino acid sequence: CAISDPLRDEQFF.

The sample holds a few counts of this clonotype. J is TRBJ1-2 and V is TRBV20-1, with TRBD1 as a possible D gene (6 bases). The V gene lost 2 bases and the J gene lost 4 bases, with 11 bases spanning the gap. The CDR3 length is 13 residues. Germline V gene lookup returns CDR1 DFQATT and CDR2 SNEGSKA (reference sequence). The CDR3 region has the DNA TGCAGTGCTAGATTGGACAGAATCTATGGCTACACCTTC. Encoded protein: CSARLDRIYGYTF.

The chain links TRBV20-1 to TRBJ2-5; TRBD2 aligns across 12 bases. CDR1 DFQATT and CDR2 SNEGSKA come from the germline V gene (reference sequence). J lost 5 bases, V lost 6 bases, and 10 bases had no gene match. The CDR3 has 15 residues. CDR3 loop: CSAADLAGGKETQYF. In nucleotides, the CDR3 is TGCAGTGCGGCGGACCTAGCGGGAGGGAAGGAGACCCAGTACTTC.

There are a few counts of this clonotype. The chain has TRBV18 and TRBJ2-1; D not certain. There are 12 residues in the CDR3. Germline CDR1 is KGHSH and CDR2 is LQKENI. V lost 0 bases and J lost 7, with 4 bases in between. The CDR3 sequence: CASSPPLNEQFF. The CDR3 DNA reads as TGTGCCAGCTCACCACCTCTGAATGAGCAGTTCTTC.